This TCR beta chain comes out of a study of T cells after yellow fever vaccination. Trimming stripped 1 base from V and 4 bases from J, with 11 bases between. From germline, CDR1 is SGHRS and CDR2 YFSETQ. This CDR3 is built from 14 residues. In this sample, this clonotype turned up once. 5'RACE template switching generated TCR cDNA, adding a universal primer site and UMIs. TCRdb reprocessed the 5' RACE reads via MiXCR and lists one record per CDR3 protein. There are hundreds of thousands of distinct CDR3 sequences in the sample; about 12% occur only once, and about 3% lies in the top ten. This sequence originates from a man aged 18 to 29 who received the YFV17D yellow fever vaccine. The material was CD4+ T cells sorted from PBMCs, obtained 15 days after the yellow fever booster vaccination. J is TRBJ1-2 and V is TRBV5-1; tentatively, D is TRBD1 (6 bases). The CDR3 is CASSLQGRSYGYTF. The CDR3, as DNA: TGCGCCAGCAGCTTGCAGGGGCGCAGCTATGGCTACACCTTC.